These 27 T cell receptor beta chains were all obtained from the same sample, sequenced in a study of T cells in Graves' hyperthyroidism and ophthalmopathy. RNA transcripts gave rise to amplified TCR beta CDR3 regions. The primer set for the first-round RT-PCR of the TCR CDR3 was HTBI. TCRdb fed the multiplex PCR reads into MiXCR, producing one record per CDR3 protein. This sample carries around 300,000 distinct CDR3 sequences, approximately 13% of them seen once, and the ten largest clones take around 25%. Source material: blood. The receptors come from a woman aged 25 to 39 with Graves' hyperthyroidism.

This clonotype occurred many times. The chain is built from TRBV28 and TRBJ1-4; TRBD1 agrees at 9 bases. Germline CDR1 reads MDHEN; CDR2 reads SYDVKM. V shed 5 bases, J shed 8 bases, and the junction held 6 bases outside the gene matches. The CDR3 covers 14 residues. CDR3 coding DNA: TGTGCCAGCAGTATCCGGGACAGGGACGAAAAACTGTTTTTT. As protein: CASSIRDRDEKLFF.

In this sample, this clonotype turned up a few times. V and J are TRBV29-1 and TRBJ2-1; the match to TRBD1 covers 11 bases. Germline V gene sequence: CDR1 SQVTM, CDR2 ANQGSEA. The CDR3 has 14 amino acids. The J segment lost 4 bases and the V segment lost 3 bases, leaving 2 bases of the junction unmatched. The CDR3 DNA is TGCAGCGTTGAGGACAGGGGGCGTTACAATGAGCAGTTCTTC. Translated, it gives CSVEDRGRYNEQFF.

In regard to this clonotype: Given a much more abundant clone one base away, this may be a read error. The chain joins TRBV20-1 to TRBJ2-7, with D perhaps matching TRBD2 (6 bases). Germline V lookup: CDR1 DFQATT, CDR2 SNEGSKA (reference sequence). This CDR3 contains 13 residues. CDR3 nucleotides: TGCAGTGCTAGAGGCGGGAACTCCTACAAGCAGTACTTC. Encoded protein: CSARGGNSYKQYF.

About this clonotype: This may come from a read error, since a much larger clone is one base off. J is TRBJ2-3 and V is TRBV20-1; 7 positions match TRBD2. Germline loops: CDR1 DFQATT, CDR2 SNEGSKA (reference sequence). The CDR3 runs to 13 residues. The CDR3: CSGTSDSTGTQYF. CDR3 DNA sequence: TGCAGCGGTACTAGCGATAGCACAGGTACGCAGTATTTT.

For this clonotype: Given a much more abundant clone one base away, this may be a read error. The rearrangement uses TRBV28 and TRBJ2-2; D unclear. This CDR3 has 13 amino acids. V was shortened by 5 bases and J by 3 bases, with 7 bases between the two germline ends. CDR1 is MDHEN and CDR2 is SYDVKM in the germline V gene. Here the CDR3 DNA reads TGTGCCAGCAGTCACCTTCACACCGGGGAGCTGTTTTTT. Amino acid sequence: CASSHLHTGELFF.

The gene calls are TRBV11-1 and TRBJ2-1; TRBD2 matches at 16 bases. CDR3 length: 16 amino acids. J gave up 9 bases and V 5 bases, and 7 bases lay outside the gene matches. Germline loops: CDR1 SGHAT, CDR2 FQDESV (reference sequence). CDR3 sequence: CASSRGLAGGPVEQFF. DNA for the CDR3: TGTGCCAGCAGCCGGGGACTAGCGGGAGGGCCGGTTGAGCAGTTCTTC. The full variable domain, its missing parts supplied by reference TRBV11-1 and TRBJ2-1, is EAEVAQSPRYKITEKSQAVAFWCDPISGHATLYWYRQILGQGPELLVQFQDESVVDDSQLPKDRFSAERLKGVDSTLKIQPAELGDSAMYLCASSRGLAGGPVEQFFGPGTRLTVL.

This clonotype was found a few times. This chain joins TRBV4-2 and TRBJ2-7; TRBD1 agrees at 7 bases. The J segment lost 0 bases and the V segment lost 4 bases, leaving 9 bases of the junction unmatched. Germline assignment: CDR1 LGHNA and CDR2 YNFKEQ. The CDR3 length is 16 residues. The CDR3 protein is CASSPETGLSSYEQYF. In nucleotides, the CDR3 is TGTGCCAGCAGCCCGGAGACAGGGCTTAGCTCCTACGAGCAGTACTTC.

This clonotype was recorded a few times. The genes are TRBV9 and TRBJ2-3; no reliable D call. The CDR3 runs to 15 residues. CDR1 and CDR2 from the germline V gene are SGDLS and YYNGEE. V lost 0 bases to trimming and J lost 0 bases, with 8 bases between them. The CDR3 bases are TGTGCCAGCAGCGTAGACACAGCTAGCACAGATACGCAGTATTTT. Amino acid sequence: CASSVDTASTDTQYF.

The chain has TRBV20-1 and TRBJ2-7, with 7 bases matching TRBD1. The CDR3 sequence is 14 residues long. The J segment lost 7 bases and the V segment lost 7 bases, leaving 16 bases of the junction unmatched. CDR1 and CDR2 (germline): DFQATT, SNEGSKA (reference sequence). The DNA for the CDR3 is TGCAGTGGGCAGGCAGGGATTTCAGGGGGAGAGCAGTACTTC. Its protein is CSGQAGISGGEQYF.

This clonotype has at least ten counts. V usage is TRBV28 and J usage is TRBJ2-5; the match to TRBD1 covers 8 bases. Germline assignment: CDR1 MDHEN and CDR2 SYDVKM. Unmatched junction bases numbered 8, after V lost 6 bases and J lost 2 bases. This CDR3 comprises 15 residues. The CDR3: CASRETGAGQETQYF. The CDR3 DNA reads TGTGCCAGCAGGGAGACAGGGGCCGGGCAAGAGACCCAGTACTTC.

Note on this clonotype: This may be a read error: a much more frequent sequence differs by one nucleotide. This rearrangement joins TRBV7-3 to TRBJ1-5; D call uncertain. Germline-derived CDR1 and CDR2 are SGHTA and FQGTGA. Deletions cut 10 bases from V and 2 bases from J, with 15 bases between. CDR3 length equals 14 residues. Written as DNA, the CDR3 is TGTGCCAACAGTCTCCAGTGTGGCAATCAGCCCCAGCATTTT. Translating it yields CANSLQCGNQPQHF.

In its sample, this clonotype was seen many times. This chain connects TRBV20-1 to TRBJ2-7, with 12 bases that match TRBD2. From germline, CDR1 is DFQATT and CDR2 SNEGSKA (reference sequence). The J segment lost 1 base and the V segment lost 3 bases, leaving 16 bases of the junction unmatched. The CDR3 runs 19 residues. The CDR3: CSASGRTSGMGLESYEQYF. CDR3 bases: TGCAGTGCTAGTGGGAGGACTAGCGGGATGGGTTTAGAATCCTACGAGCAGTACTTC.

This clonotype was detected many times. The V gene is TRBV29-1, the J gene TRBJ2-7, with 12 bases identical to TRBD1. The length of the CDR3 is 14 residues. Per germline, CDR1 SQVTM and CDR2 ANQGSEA. Trimming cost V 6 bases and J 4 bases; bases outside gene matches: 7. CDR3 sequence reads: CSVLPGQGAYEQYF. CDR3 in DNA: TGCAGCGTCCTACCGGGACAGGGGGCGTACGAGCAGTACTTC.

This clonotype has a count of ten or more. The gene calls are TRBV20-1 and TRBJ2-1, with no clear D. Trimming removed 3 bases at V and 6 bases at J, with 24 bases between. The CDR3 runs to 17 residues. Germline CDR1 and CDR2: DFQATT and SNEGSKA (reference sequence). This CDR3 is CSASKGFAILQSNEQFF. In nucleotides, the CDR3 is TGCAGTGCTAGTAAAGGTTTCGCCATACTCCAATCCAATGAGCAGTTCTTC.

This clonotype was observed a few times. The rearrangement joins TRBV5-1 to TRBJ2-7, with 10 bases matching TRBD1. The CDR3 totals 14 residues. Germline V gene sequence: CDR1 SGHRS, CDR2 YFSETQ. V shed 4 bases and J 2 bases; nucleotides not matched to a gene: 3. CDR3 sequence (DNA): TGCGCCAGCAGCATCGGACAGGGGGCCTACGAGCAGTACTTC. Translated, it gives CASSIGQGAYEQYF. The variable domain in full, with the rest retrieved from reference TRBV5-1 and TRBJ2-7, is KAGVTQTPRYLIKTRGQQVTLSCSPISGHRSVSWYQQTPGQGLQFLFEYFSETQRNKGNFPGRFSGRQFSNSRSEMNVSTLELGDSALYLCASSIGQGAYEQYFGPGTRLTVT.

This clonotype was picked up one time. The J gene is TRBJ1-5, the V gene TRBV3-1; D uncertain. The CDR3 extends over 15 amino acids. The V gene's germline CDR1 is LGHDT and CDR2 YNNKEL (reference sequence). Trimming stripped 0 bases from V and 6 bases from J, with 12 bases between. CDR3 sequence reads: CASSQDGRGGQPQHF. In DNA, the CDR3 is TGTGCCAGCAGCCAAGACGGGCGGGGTGGTCAGCCCCAGCATTTT.

This clonotype was counted at least ten times. This CDR3 is CASSRDRVRRDQPQHF. The CDR3 DNA reads TGTGCCAGCTCAAGGGACAGGGTACGACGTGATCAGCCCCAGCATTTT. The rearrangement joins TRBV18 to TRBJ1-5; 9 nucleotides line up with TRBD1. This CDR3 has 16 amino acids. V was pared by 5 bases and J by 5 bases, with 10 bases of the junction left unmatched. Germline-derived CDR1 and CDR2 are KGHSH and LQKENI.

This clonotype was picked up a small number of times. V gene TRBV12-3 or TRBV12-4 combines with J gene TRBJ2-6; D uncertain. The CDR3 loop spans 16 amino acids. Trimming left V 6 bases short and J 0 bases short, with 12 bases between. The CDR3 here is CASSYYWGSGANVLTF. CDR3 coding DNA: TGTGCCAGCAGCTATTATTGGGGCTCTGGGGCCAACGTCCTGACTTTC.

This rearrangement joins TRBV19 to TRBJ2-1; D possibly matches TRBD1 or TRBD2 (5 bases each). Germline V gene data show CDR1 as LNHDA and CDR2 as SQIVND (reference sequence). The CDR3 spans 15 residues. V was clipped by 4 bases and J by 6 bases, with 16 bases between them. This CDR3 is CASSRGEIDGNEQFF. CDR3 coding DNA: TGTGCCAGTAGTAGAGGGGAGATAGACGGCAATGAGCAGTTCTTC.

This clonotype was observed at least ten times. This sequence joins TRBV24-1 and TRBJ2-4; TRBD2 matches at 10 bases. J was trimmed by 7 bases and V by 5 bases; bases with no gene match: 7. The germline CDR1 and CDR2 sequences are KGHDR and SFDVKD. CDR3 size: 15 residues. DNA of the CDR3: TGTGCCACCAGTGCAGCGGGAGGGCCTCGGAACATTCAGTACTTC. Protein sequence: CATSAAGGPRNIQYF.

This clonotype showed up just a few times. This chain links TRBV10-2 with TRBJ2-7; no firm D call. V shed 3 bases and J shed 4 bases, with 4 bases lying between them. The CDR3 is 11 amino acids. In germline, CDR1 is WSHSY, CDR2 SAAADI. This CDR3 reads CASSDLYEQYF. The CDR3 region has the DNA TGCGCCAGCAGTGACCTATACGAGCAGTACTTC.

This clonotype appeared a few times. The J gene is TRBJ1-4, the V gene TRBV27, with D tentatively TRBD1 (6 bases). CDR3 size: 15 residues. Trimming pared 6 bases from V and 12 bases from J, leaving 23 bases between. Germline assignment: CDR1 MNHEY and CDR2 SMNVEV (reference sequence). The CDR3: CASSLIYRDSAELFF. CDR3 DNA sequence: TGTGCCAGCAGCCTTATTTACAGGGATTCGGCTGAACTGTTTTTT.

This chain uses TRBV6-2 or TRBV6-3 with TRBJ1-2; D perhaps matches TRBD1 (5 bases). The CDR3 consists of 14 residues. Trimming removed 8 bases from V and 5 bases from J, with 18 bases in between. Germline lookup yields CDR1 MNHEY and CDR2 SVGEGT. The CDR3 sequence is CASGRAGPRYGYTF. The CDR3 DNA reads as TGTGCCAGCGGGAGGGCGGGACCGAGATATGGCTACACCTTC.

This clonotype was detected many times. The chain uses TRBV15 and TRBJ2-7; a possible D gene is TRBD1 (5 bases). CDR1 is LNHNV and CDR2 is YYDKDF in the germline V gene (reference sequence). The CDR3 sequence is 14 residues long. Trimming shortened V by 0 bases and J by 3 bases, and 9 bases separated the two germline ends. CDR3 region: CATSRDRGFYEQYF. The CDR3 DNA reads as TGTGCCACCAGCAGAGATAGGGGATTCTACGAGCAGTACTTC.

Worth noting for this clonotype: A much larger clone is a single base away; this may be a read error. The chain employs TRBV12-3 or TRBV12-4 and TRBJ2-3, with 9 bases identical to TRBD1. This CDR3 spans 16 amino acids. Losses at the gene ends were 3 bases for V and 8 bases for J; bases not matched to a gene: 12. CDR3 DNA: TGTGCCAGCAGTTTCCGAGCAAGCTGGGACAGGGTTACGCAGTATTTT. Protein product: CASSFRASWDRVTQYF.

This clonotype was counted many times. V is TRBV12-3 or TRBV12-4 and J is TRBJ2-1; D unresolved. The V end lost 6 bases, the J end lost 8 bases, and 8 bases lay between the germline ends. CDR3 length equals 11 residues. The CDR3 reads CASSPADEQFF. As DNA, the CDR3 is TGTGCCAGCAGCCCCGCGGATGAGCAGTTCTTC.

The gene calls are TRBV4-1 and TRBJ1-1; 7 bases match TRBD1. V was clipped by 0 bases and J by 6 bases; unmatched bases: 7. From germline, CDR1 is MGHRA and CDR2 YSYEKL. This CDR3 spans 15 amino acids. The CDR3 loop is CASSQDILDRAEAFF. For the CDR3, the DNA is TGCGCCAGCAGCCAAGATATATTAGACAGGGCTGAAGCTTTCTTT.